This T cell receptor (beta chain) was retrieved from a study of T cell repertoires in cytomegalovirus infection. The CDR3 loop spans 12 amino acids. Trimming took 7 bases from V and 0 from J, leaving 7 bases between them. CDR1 SGDLS and CDR2 YYNGEE come from the germline V gene. A remark on this clonotype: The antigen remains unidentified.

TCRdb reanalysed the reads using MiXCR and keeps one entry per CDR3 protein. The sample has hundreds of thousands of distinct CDR3 sequences; around 30% are singletons. The rearrangement uses TRBV9 and TRBJ1-2; D may be TRBD1 (5 bases). Sequencing used cultured PBMCs, obtained from culture after CMV antigen stimulation. The source of this sequence is a human donor in good health (CMV status not recorded). Some clones in this sample may be carry-over from other donors' samples. The CDR3 coding sequence is TGTGCCAGCGGGGGAGCTAACTATGGCTACACCTTC. It codes for CASGGANYGYTF.